This entry is about one TCR beta chain. These data come from a study of blood T cell repertoires in COVID-19. Looking at the study overall: Both acute and convalescent COVID-19 samples were obtained from the United States, Italy and Spain.

Produced via immunoSEQ multiplex PCR; TCRdb's table is partial and in-frame only. The sample consists of around 380,000 clones, 81% of them appearing once. Sequencing was done on a sample of peripheral blood. The clonotype originates from a human donor with acute or convalescent COVID-19. The donor label of this sample is uncertain.

In DNA form, the CDR3 reads TGTGCCAGCAGCTTACAGGCTGGGAGCAATCAGCCCCAGCATTTT. Encoded protein: CASSLQAGSNQPQHF. The chain links TRBV7-6 to TRBJ1-5; no reliable D call. The germline CDR1 and CDR2 sequences are SGHVS and FNYEAQ. Trimming pared 2 bases from V and 1 base from J, leaving 9 bases between. This CDR3 is built from 15 residues.